This TCR beta chain comes out of a study of cytomegalovirus exposure and HLA in healthy donors. On this clone itself: The antigen is unknown.

Primers included in the PCR were 60 Vbeta and 13 Jbeta primers. The protocol was immunoSEQ multiplex PCR, while the TCRdb copy is restricted to in-frame clones and leaves out a portion. The ten most abundant clones cover about 1.5% of a sample with 100,000 to 150,000 clones. The V gene's germline CDR1 is MNHNY and CDR2 SVGAGI (reference sequence). V lost 5 bases, J lost 10 bases, and 18 bases lay in between. The CDR3 has 14 amino acids. General observations from the study: Using the classifier, cytomegalovirus status was reportedly diagnosed with high specificity and sensitivity.

This chain uses TRBV6-6 with TRBJ2-1, with D tentatively TRBD2 (5 bases). The sequenced sample consisted of PBMCs. The clonotype originates from a woman aged 40 to 49 in good health and CMV-seropositive. The CDR3 protein is CASSNGNYGEEQFF. The CDR3 DNA follows: TGTGCCAGCAGTAACGGGAATTATGGCGAGGAGCAGTTCTTC.